These T cell receptor beta chains were read from a single sample in a study of blood T cell repertoires in COVID-19. Sequenced by immunoSEQ multiplex PCR; TCRdb stores in-frame clones only, minus some. The table includes roughly 110,000 clones, 70% to 80% detected once. The specimen was peripheral blood. All receptors come from a man aged 80 or over with COVID-19, enrolled during active disease. The CDR3 runs from the conserved cysteine through the conserved F or W. Fields, in order: J gene, V gene, D gene, clone size, CDR3 DNA, CDR3 protein. D genes are given only for firm matches. Size is stated for part of the rows, as once, few or many counts, or as a class when the clone is expanded.

j_call: TRBJ2-7
v_call: TRBV28
d_call: TRBD2
clone_size: .
cdr3_nt: TGTGCCAGCAGAGTAGCGGGGAACTACGAGCAGTACTTC
cdr3_aa: CASRVAGNYEQYF

j_call: TRBJ2-5
v_call: TRBV2
d_call: .
clone_size: .
cdr3_nt: TGTGCCAGCAGTGAATGGACAGACCAAGAGACCCAGTACTTC
cdr3_aa: CASSEWTDQETQYF

j_call: TRBJ1-2
v_call: TRBV6-6
d_call: .
clone_size: .
cdr3_nt: TGTGCCAGCAGTTCCCAACAGTCCTATGGCTACACCTTC
cdr3_aa: CASSSQQSYGYTF

j_call: TRBJ2-5
v_call: TRBV19
d_call: TRBD2
clone_size: few
cdr3_nt: TGTGCCAGTAGTATTACTAGCGCCCCGGGTGAGACCCAGTACTTC
cdr3_aa: CASSITSAPGETQYF

j_call: TRBJ2-1
v_call: TRBV7-6
d_call: TRBD2
clone_size: .
cdr3_nt: TGTGCCAGCAGCCCGGGAGGACTAGCGGGCTACAATGAGCAGTTCTTC
cdr3_aa: CASSPGGLAGYNEQFF

j_call: TRBJ2-7
v_call: TRBV5-1
d_call: TRBD2
clone_size: few
cdr3_nt: TGCGCCAGCAGCTTGACTCCTGATGGGACTAGCGGCTCCTACGAGCAGTACTTC
cdr3_aa: CASSLTPDGTSGSYEQYF

j_call: TRBJ1-1
v_call: TRBV5-4
d_call: .
clone_size: .
cdr3_nt: TGTGCCAGCAGCAAGGGACAGAACACTGAAGCTTTCTTT
cdr3_aa: CASSKGQNTEAFF

j_call: TRBJ2-1
v_call: TRBV7-9
d_call: TRBD2
clone_size: .
cdr3_nt: TGTGCCAGCAGCACGGGACTAGCGGACTACAATGAGCAGTTCTTC
cdr3_aa: CASSTGLADYNEQFF

j_call: TRBJ2-3
v_call: TRBV5-1
d_call: .
clone_size: .
cdr3_nt: TGCGCCAGCAGCTTGACAGTCCCGTTAACAGATACGCAGTATTTT
cdr3_aa: CASSLTVPLTDTQYF

j_call: TRBJ2-7
v_call: TRBV6-2/TRBV6-3
d_call: .
clone_size: .
cdr3_nt: TGTGCCAGCAGTTACTCGAACCCGGGTCTCTCCTACGAGCAGTACTTC
cdr3_aa: CASSYSNPGLSYEQYF